One sample yielded the 19 T cell receptor beta chains listed below, sequenced in a study of T cell repertoires in cytomegalovirus infection. Their target antigens are unknown. TCRdb analysed the reads with MiXCR anew, one entry per CDR3 protein. The sample comprises 600,000 to 700,000 distinct CDR3 sequences, around 30% of which are singletons, and roughly 18% rests with the top ten. This specimen consisted of cultured PBMCs, obtained from culture after CMV antigen stimulation. The receptor source for this set is a human donor in good health (CMV status not recorded). Some clones in this sample may be carry-over from other donors' samples.

This sequence joins TRBV28 and TRBJ1-1; a weak D match, TRBD1 (6 bases). V lost 7 bases to trimming and J lost 4 bases, with 22 bases between them. There are 16 residues in the CDR3. Germline-derived CDR1 and CDR2 are MDHEN and SYDVKM. The CDR3 reads CASKFYQGRGGTEAFF. DNA for the CDR3: TGTGCCAGCAAGTTCTACCAGGGGCGAGGTGGCACTGAAGCTTTCTTT.

The V and J genes are TRBV4-1 and TRBJ1-4; 7 nucleotides align to TRBD1. Trimming at V came to 4 bases and at J to 8 bases, leaving 10 bases not matched to a gene. CDR1 is MGHRA and CDR2 is YSYEKL in the germline V gene. CDR3 length: 15 amino acids. This CDR3 is CASSPLDRVGEKLFF. The CDR3 bases are TGCGCCAGCAGCCCGCTTGACAGGGTAGGAGAAAAACTGTTTTTT.

The chain couples TRBV3-1 to TRBJ1-3; D remains ambiguous. CDR3 length equals 10 residues. Germline V CDR1 and CDR2: LGHDT, YNNKEL (reference sequence). With 8 bases removed from V and 2 bases from J, the gap between germline ends came to 1 base. The CDR3 coding sequence is TGTGCCAGCGCTGGAAACACCATATATTTT. It translates to CASAGNTIYF.

This clonotype was detected only a few times. The junction departs from germline at one end; a sequencing error may be responsible. The chain recombines TRBV6-1 with TRBJ2-7, with D uncertain. This CDR3 is 8 amino acids long. Per the germline V gene, CDR1 is MNHNS and CDR2 is SASEGT. The CDR3 loop is CASSERNF. The DNA of the CDR3 is TGTGCCAGCAGTGAGCGCAACTTC.

The chain combines TRBV12-3 or TRBV12-4 with TRBJ2-7; D may be TRBD1 or TRBD2 (6 bases each). V lost 7 bases to trimming and J lost 2 bases, with 18 bases between them. The CDR3 length is 15 residues. The CDR3 nucleotides are TGTGCCAGCACGGATGGGGGGCGCGGGACCTACGAGCAGTACTTC. Its translation is CASTDGGRGTYEQYF.

The genes are TRBV10-3 and TRBJ2-5, with 7 bases aligning to TRBD1. Germline lookup yields CDR1 ENHRY and CDR2 SYGVKD. Germline trimming cut 0 bases from V and 5 bases from J; bases unmatched to any gene: 3. The CDR3 has 14 residues. The CDR3 DNA follows: TGTGCCATCAGTGAGTCAGGACAGGCTGAGACCCAGTACTTC. It is translated as CAISESGQAETQYF.

V gene TRBV28 combines with J gene TRBJ1-5; D remains unclear. Germline V gene data show CDR1 as MDHEN and CDR2 as SYDVKM. The CDR3 is made up of 12 amino acids. The V end lost 8 bases, the J end lost 1 base, and 6 bases lay between the germline ends. CDR3 DNA sequence: TGTGCCAGCCTAGAGAGCAATCAGCCCCAGCATTTT. Translating it yields CASLESNQPQHF.

This clonotype came up once. This sequence joins TRBV19 and TRBJ2-1; no reliable D call. This CDR3 has 15 amino acids. V shed 4 bases and J shed 0 bases, with 10 bases lying between them. Per the germline V gene, CDR1 is LNHDA and CDR2 is SQIVND (reference sequence). The CDR3 nucleotides are TGTGCCAGTAGTAAGCCGGCTAGCTCCTACAATGAGCAGTTCTTC. This codes for CASSKPASSYNEQFF.

The chain employs TRBV10-3 and TRBJ1-3, with a weak D call TRBD1 (6 bases). Trimming removed 2 bases from V and 2 bases from J, with 13 bases in between. CDR1 is ENHRY and CDR2 is SYGVKD in the germline V gene. The CDR3 extends over 16 amino acids. The DNA of the CDR3 is TGTGCCATCAGTGAGACTGGGGGGCAAACTGGAAACACCATATATTTT. The encoded protein is CAISETGGQTGNTIYF.

The V call is TRBV2, the J call TRBJ1-5; 7 bases match TRBD1. The CDR3 covers 16 residues. V dropped 5 bases and J dropped 2; count of bases not matched to a gene: 9. Germline V lookup: CDR1 SNHLY, CDR2 FYNNEI. CDR3 nucleotides: TGTGCCAGCAGTCTACAGGGGATTTTTGGCAATCAGCCCCAGCATTTT. It specifies CASSLQGIFGNQPQHF.

The V gene is TRBV7-8, the J gene TRBJ2-2; no reliable D call. This CDR3 has 15 residues. In germline, CDR1 is SGHVS, CDR2 FQNEAQ. Trimming pared 1 base from V and 5 bases from J, leaving 11 bases between. CDR3 region: CASSLVYRATGELFF. The CDR3 DNA follows: TGTGCCAGCAGCTTAGTCTATCGAGCGACCGGGGAGCTGTTTTTT.

The CDR3 DNA reads as TGTGCCAGCAGCTTAGCGGGGACAGGGGGTACTCAGCCCCAGCATTTT. Amino acid sequence: CASSLAGTGGTQPQHF. The chain has TRBV7-8 and TRBJ1-5, with 11 bases identical to TRBD1. CDR1 is SGHVS, CDR2 FQNEAQ, per germline. The length of the CDR3 is 16 residues. Trimming at V came to 0 bases and at J to 6 bases, leaving 4 bases not matched to a gene.

This chain uses TRBV20-1 with TRBJ1-6; D is ambiguous. This CDR3 region has 15 residues. Trimming pared 4 bases from V and 0 bases from J, leaving 10 bases between. The germline V gene encodes CDR1 DFQATT and CDR2 SNEGSKA (reference sequence). CDR3 nucleotide sequence: TGCAGTGCTAAGAGGGATAGCTCCTATAATTCACCCCTCCACTTT. Translation: CSAKRDSSYNSPLHF.

This chain joins TRBV15 and TRBJ2-1; possibly TRBD2 for D (6 bases). V dropped 0 bases and J dropped 0 bases, with 15 bases sitting between them. Germline V gene sequence: CDR1 LNHNV, CDR2 YYDKDF (reference sequence). The CDR3 covers 18 residues. The CDR3 DNA reads TGTGCCACCAGCAGAGAACTAGCTTCTCAGAGCTCCTACAATGAGCAGTTCTTC. Residues: CATSRELASQSSYNEQFF.

V gene TRBV6-1 combines with J gene TRBJ2-7; D gene unclear. The germline V and J ends were trimmed by 4 bases and 6 bases, with 13 bases remaining between them. Germline V CDR1 and CDR2: MNHNS, SASEGT. This CDR3 comprises 13 residues. In nucleotides, the CDR3 is TGTGCCAGCAGTGTGGGCGCTTGGGGCGAGCAGTACTTC. Translating gives CASSVGAWGEQYF.

The gene calls are TRBV7-2 and TRBJ2-2, with unresolved D. This CDR3 contains 16 residues. Germline CDR1 SGHTA, CDR2 FQGNSA. V was pared by 1 base and J by 1 base, with 10 bases between. In DNA, the CDR3 is TGTGCCAGCAGCTTAGTTCGTGTAGGGAACACCGGGGAGCTGTTTTTT. Its protein product is CASSLVRVGNTGELFF.

This clonotype was seen a few times. The chain employs TRBV7-9 and TRBJ2-3; D is unresolved. Germline CDR1 reads SEHNR; CDR2 reads FQNEAQ (reference sequence). The CDR3 runs 13 residues. With 4 bases removed from V and 1 base from J, the gap between germline ends came to 6 bases. This CDR3 reads CASSSLRTDTQYF. The DNA for the CDR3 is TGTGCCAGCAGCTCCCTCCGCACAGATACGCAGTATTTT.

The rearrangement links TRBV29-1 to TRBJ1-4; the D gene is possibly TRBD1 (6 bases). CDR1 is SQVTM, CDR2 ANQGSEA, per germline. The CDR3 consists of 13 residues. Trimming removed 6 bases at V and 7 bases at J, with 15 bases between. CDR3 protein: CSVETGFTEKLFF. CDR3 DNA sequence: TGCAGCGTGGAGACAGGTTTTACTGAAAAACTGTTTTTT.

This clonotype was seen only a few times. J is TRBJ2-2 and V is TRBV12-5; D not resolved. V gave up 0 bases and J gave up 0 bases, with 11 bases separating them. Germline V gives CDR1 LGHNT, CDR2 FRNRAP. The CDR3 is 17 amino acids. Here the CDR3 reads CASGLVLSTTNTGELFF. The CDR3 DNA is TGTGCTAGTGGTTTGGTATTGAGCACCACGAACACCGGGGAGCTGTTTTTT.